This TCR beta chain was captured in a study of T cells after yellow fever vaccination. Universal primer sites and UMIs were introduced during 5'RACE template-switching synthesis of TCR cDNA. A single record per CDR3 protein comes from TCRdb applying MiXCR to the 5' RACE reads. The sample records some 100,000 distinct CDR3 sequences, almost 9% being singletons. This clonotype has a handful of counts. Study-level findings and limits: Abundant clonotypes from the bulk population could have been carried over as contaminants into FACS-sorted repertoires.

Germline V gives CDR1 SGHRS, CDR2 YFSETQ. There are 11 residues in the CDR3. The V segment lost 7 bases and the J segment 6 bases; nucleotides outside the gene matches: 3. The V call is TRBV5-1, the J call TRBJ2-7; TRBD1 aligns across 8 bases. Sequencing was performed on CD8+ T cells not binding an NS4B(214-222) dextramer, sorted from PBMCs, taken around 15 days after the first yellow fever vaccination. The clonotype comes from a man aged 18-30 years who received the YFV17D yellow fever vaccine. The chain's CDR3 is CASGQGVEQYF. The CDR3 DNA reads as TGCGCCAGCGGACAGGGAGTCGAGCAGTACTTC.